A single sample is the source of the 4 T cell receptor beta chains below, sequenced in a study of blood T cell repertoires in COVID-19. TCRdb keeps only in-frame clones here, not all; method: immunoSEQ multiplex PCR. The sample lists about 60,000 clones; roughly 88% were seen once. The sequenced sample was peripheral blood. These receptors all come from a human donor in a cohort sampled during active COVID-19.

This clone was detected a few times. V and J are TRBV3-1 (or the pseudogene TRBV3-2) and TRBJ1-1, with TRBD1 as a possible D gene (6 bases). From germline, CDR1 is LGHDT and CDR2 YNNKEL (reference sequence). V lost 5 bases and J 1 base, leaving 8 bases between the germline ends. The CDR3 covers 13 residues. The CDR3 region is CASSAQGNTEAFF. For the CDR3, the DNA is TGTGCCAGCAGCGCACAGGGGAACACTGAAGCTTTCTTT.

The V call is TRBV2, the J call TRBJ1-2; no reliable D call. CDR1 SNHLY and CDR2 FYNNEI come from the germline V gene. With 4 bases removed from V and 5 bases from J, the gap between germline ends came to 17 bases. The CDR3 has 15 amino acids. The CDR3, as DNA: TGTGCCAGCAGTGGTCCGGAGAACCCTCGTTATGGCTACACCTTC. This gives the protein CASSGPENPRYGYTF.

The V call is TRBV6-4, the J call TRBJ2-7, with TRBD2 identical over 10 bases. This CDR3 is built from 15 residues. Germline V lookup: CDR1 MRHNA, CDR2 SNTAGT. The junction had 2 bases not matched to a gene; V was cut back by 0 bases and J by 3 bases. The CDR3 DNA reads TGTGCCAGCAGTGACTCGGCTAGCGGGAGCTACGAGCAGTACTTC. It yields the protein CASSDSASGSYEQYF.

This clone was found a few times. The V gene is TRBV7-9, the J gene TRBJ1-1; no firm D call. Germline V CDR1 and CDR2: SEHNR, FQNEAQ (reference sequence). V was cut by 1 base and J by 4 bases, with 10 bases left in between. There are 14 residues in the CDR3. CDR3 sequence reads: CASSLEEVATEAFF. CDR3 coding DNA: TGTGCCAGCAGCTTAGAGGAGGTAGCCACTGAAGCTTTCTTT.